This T cell receptor (beta chain) came from a study of blood T cell repertoires in COVID-19. Background on the study: COVID-19 samples from acute and convalescent phases originated in the United States, Italy and Spain. From T cells, B-cell-depleted T cells, or PBMCs came the material, which was cDNA or gDNA.

In its sample, this clone was seen a few times. In the authors' methods: Estimation of nucleated cell counts was performed using reference gene primer amplification. The method was immunoSEQ multiplex PCR; TCRdb's version includes in-frame clones alone and lacks a portion of them. For V, J and clone size, that table is used; D and trimming come from the DNA. The repertoire includes around 140,000 clones, around 78% of them detected once, and 1.9% sits in the top ten. The germline V gene has CDR1 LNHDA and CDR2 SQIVND (reference sequence). CDR3 length: 13 amino acids. J was trimmed by 9 bases and V by 8 bases; bases with no gene match: 7.

The sequence came from a woman in her sixties or seventies with acute or convalescent COVID-19. V usage is TRBV19 and J usage is TRBJ1-3, with 10 bases matching TRBD1. The source material was peripheral blood. CDR3 region: CASAGTGAGTIYF. CDR3 DNA sequence: TGTGCCAGTGCCGGGACAGGGGCTGGCACCATATATTTT.